At least ten counts were recorded for the clone carrying this T cell receptor (beta chain). Naive CD8 T cells were FACS-sorted by CD8+CD4-CCR7+CD45RA+ markers. Previously described methods and listed TCR primers were used for bulk TCR libraries. In TCRdb, the PCR reads were re-called with MiXCR into one record per CDR3 protein. Of nearly 650,000 distinct CDR3 sequences listed, roughly 23% are singletons. Germline loops: CDR1 SNHLY, CDR2 FYNNEI. This CDR3 spans 15 amino acids. Trimming cost V 2 bases and J 6 bases; bases outside gene matches: 10. The data belong to a study of molecular identifiers for immune sequencing clone quantification. Overall study context: Replicate experiments divided RNA from roughly 21,000 or 96,000 naive CD8 cells into five parts and sequenced four.

The TCR comes from a human donor in good health. Some libraries in this study had Jurkat cell RNA spiked in. The chain combines TRBV2 with TRBJ2-7; 7 bases agree with TRBD2. The sample was naive CD8+ T cells from blood, with Jurkat cell RNA spiked in. Stated subset: FACS-sorted CD8+CD4-CCR7+CD45RA+ naive T cells. The CDR3 reads CASSEFGGGLPEQYF. CDR3 in DNA: TGTGCCAGCAGTGAATTCGGCGGGGGACTTCCCGAGCAGTACTTC.